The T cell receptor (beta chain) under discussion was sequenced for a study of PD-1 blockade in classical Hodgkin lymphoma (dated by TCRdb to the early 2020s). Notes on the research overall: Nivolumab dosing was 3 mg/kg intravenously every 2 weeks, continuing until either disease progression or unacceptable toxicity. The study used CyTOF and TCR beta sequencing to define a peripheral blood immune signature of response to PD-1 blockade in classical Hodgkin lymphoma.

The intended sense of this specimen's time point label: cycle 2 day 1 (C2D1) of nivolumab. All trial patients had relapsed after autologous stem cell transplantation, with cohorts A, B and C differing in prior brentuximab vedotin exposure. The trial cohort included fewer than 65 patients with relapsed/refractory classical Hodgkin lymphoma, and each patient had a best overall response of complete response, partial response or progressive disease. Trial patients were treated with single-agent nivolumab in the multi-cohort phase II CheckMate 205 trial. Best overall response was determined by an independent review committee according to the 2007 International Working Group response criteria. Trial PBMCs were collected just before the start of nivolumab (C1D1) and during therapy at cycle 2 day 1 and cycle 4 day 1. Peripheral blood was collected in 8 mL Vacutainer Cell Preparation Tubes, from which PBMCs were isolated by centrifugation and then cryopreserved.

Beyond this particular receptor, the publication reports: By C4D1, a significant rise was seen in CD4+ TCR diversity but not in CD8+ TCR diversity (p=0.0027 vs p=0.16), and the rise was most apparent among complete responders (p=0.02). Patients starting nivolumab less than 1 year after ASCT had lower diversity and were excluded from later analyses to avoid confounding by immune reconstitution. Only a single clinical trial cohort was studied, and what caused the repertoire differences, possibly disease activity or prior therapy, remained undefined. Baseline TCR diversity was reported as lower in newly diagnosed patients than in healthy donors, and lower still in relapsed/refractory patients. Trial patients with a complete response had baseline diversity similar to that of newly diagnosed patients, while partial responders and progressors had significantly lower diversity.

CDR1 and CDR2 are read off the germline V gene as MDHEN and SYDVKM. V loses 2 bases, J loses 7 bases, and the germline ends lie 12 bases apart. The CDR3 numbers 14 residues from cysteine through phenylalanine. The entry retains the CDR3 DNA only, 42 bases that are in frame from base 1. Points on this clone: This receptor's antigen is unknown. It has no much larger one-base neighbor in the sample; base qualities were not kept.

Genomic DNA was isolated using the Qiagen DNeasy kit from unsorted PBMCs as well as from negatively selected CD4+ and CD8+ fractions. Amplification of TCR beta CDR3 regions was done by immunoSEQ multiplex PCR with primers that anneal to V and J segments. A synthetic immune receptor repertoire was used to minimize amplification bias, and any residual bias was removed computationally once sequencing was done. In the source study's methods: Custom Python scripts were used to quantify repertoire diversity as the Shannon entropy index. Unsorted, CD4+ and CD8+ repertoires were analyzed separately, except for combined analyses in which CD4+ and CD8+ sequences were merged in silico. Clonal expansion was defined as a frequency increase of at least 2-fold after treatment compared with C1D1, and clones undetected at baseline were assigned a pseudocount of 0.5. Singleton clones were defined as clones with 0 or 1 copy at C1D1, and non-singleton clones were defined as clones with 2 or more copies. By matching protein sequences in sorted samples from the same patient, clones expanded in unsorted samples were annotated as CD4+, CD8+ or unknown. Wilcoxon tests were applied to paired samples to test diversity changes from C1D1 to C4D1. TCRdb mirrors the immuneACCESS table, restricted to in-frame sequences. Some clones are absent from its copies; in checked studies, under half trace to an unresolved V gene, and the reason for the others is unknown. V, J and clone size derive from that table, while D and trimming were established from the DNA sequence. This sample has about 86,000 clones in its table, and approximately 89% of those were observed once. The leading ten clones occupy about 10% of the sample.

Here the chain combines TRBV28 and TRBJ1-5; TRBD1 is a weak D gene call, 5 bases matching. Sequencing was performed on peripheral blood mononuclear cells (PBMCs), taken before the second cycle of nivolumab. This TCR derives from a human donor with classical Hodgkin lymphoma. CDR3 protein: CASSLRGRGQPQHF. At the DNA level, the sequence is TGTGCCAGCAGTTTAAGGGGACGGGGGCAGCCCCAGCATTTT.